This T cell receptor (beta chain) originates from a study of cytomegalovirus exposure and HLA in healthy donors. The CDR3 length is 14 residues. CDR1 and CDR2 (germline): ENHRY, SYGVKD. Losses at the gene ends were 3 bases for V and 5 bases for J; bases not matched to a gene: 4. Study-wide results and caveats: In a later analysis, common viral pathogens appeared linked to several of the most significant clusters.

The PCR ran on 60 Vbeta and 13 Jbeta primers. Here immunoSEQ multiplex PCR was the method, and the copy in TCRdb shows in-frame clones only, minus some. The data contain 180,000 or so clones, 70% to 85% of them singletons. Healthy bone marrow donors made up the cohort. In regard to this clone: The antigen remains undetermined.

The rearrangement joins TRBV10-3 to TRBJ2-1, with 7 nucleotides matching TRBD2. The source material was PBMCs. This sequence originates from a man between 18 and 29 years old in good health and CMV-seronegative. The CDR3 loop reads CAISESGNHNEQFF. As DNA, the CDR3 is TGTGCCATCAGTGAAAGCGGGAACCACAATGAGCAGTTCTTC.